Following are 28 T cell receptor beta chains from one sample sequenced in a study of blood T cell repertoires in COVID-19. This table comes from immunoSEQ multiplex PCR, and its TCRdb copy is limited to in-frame clones, with some not included. The sample records fewer than 65,000 clones, around 86% being singletons. Material: peripheral blood. Receptors were obtained from a woman of 80 years or more with acute or convalescent COVID-19.

The chain couples TRBV27 to TRBJ2-7; 10 positions match TRBD1. The V gene end was trimmed by 5 bases and the J gene end by 6 bases; junction bases not matched to a gene: 7. Germline V CDR1 and CDR2: MNHEY, SMNVEV (reference sequence). The CDR3 is 14 residues long. This chain's CDR3 is CASSLRDRGTEQYF. DNA for the CDR3: TGTGCCAGCAGTCTCCGGGACAGGGGAACCGAGCAGTACTTC.

This CDR3 reads CATSREGQGARNEQFF. CDR3 nucleotides: TGTGCCACCAGCAGAGAGGGACAGGGGGCGCGTAATGAGCAGTTCTTC. The chain combines TRBV15 with TRBJ2-1; TRBD1 aligns across 12 bases. V was clipped by 0 bases and J by 7 bases; unmatched bases: 4. The CDR3 contains 16 residues. From germline, CDR1 is LNHNV and CDR2 YYDKDF (reference sequence). The full variable domain, completed using reference TRBV15 and TRBJ2-1, is DAMVIQNPRYQVTQFGKPVTLSCSQTLNHNVMYWYQQKSSQAPKLLFHYYDKDFNNEADTPDNFQSRRPNTSFCFLDIRSPGLGDTAMYLCATSREGQGARNEQFFGPGTRLTVL.

This clone has a single count. V usage is TRBV18 and J usage is TRBJ1-5; 10 bases align to TRBD1. The germline CDR1 and CDR2 sequences are KGHSH and LQKENI. V shed 4 bases and J 0 bases; nucleotides not matched to a gene: 6. The CDR3 consists of 17 residues. CDR3 nucleotides: TGTGCCAGCTCACTGGCCCGGGACAGGGGTAGCAATCAGCCCCAGCATTTT. Translation: CASSLARDRGSNQPQHF.

The CDR3 nucleotides read TGTGCCAGCAGGAGACTAGCGGATACCGGGGAGCTGTTTTTT. Protein sequence: CASRRLADTGELFF. The gene calls are TRBV6-5 and TRBJ2-2; the match to TRBD2 covers 9 bases. The CDR3 is 14 residues long. The V gene's germline CDR1 is MNHEY and CDR2 SVGAGI. J lost 5 bases, V lost 6 bases, and 4 bases had no gene match.

The V gene is TRBV5-1, the J gene TRBJ1-5; possibly TRBD1 for D (5 bases). The CDR3 has 15 amino acids. Germline CDR1 SGHRS, CDR2 YFSETQ. Trimming shortened V by 0 bases and J by 5 bases, and 12 bases separated the two germline ends. The CDR3 sequence is CASSLDTGFDQPQHF. CDR3 in DNA: TGCGCCAGCAGCTTGGATACAGGTTTCGATCAGCCCCAGCATTTT.

The genes are TRBV29-1 and TRBJ1-5, with 7 bases identical to TRBD1. Germline values: CDR1 SQVTM, CDR2 ANQGSEA. The CDR3 covers 12 residues. V lost 4 bases and J lost 5; bases outside the gene matches: 2. CDR3 bases: TGCAGCGTTGGGGACAGCCATCAGCCCCAGCATTTT. Its translation is CSVGDSHQPQHF.

The V and J genes are TRBV5-4 and TRBJ2-2; 10 bases agree with TRBD1. The germline CDR1 and CDR2 sequences are SGHNT and YYREEE (reference sequence). There are 15 residues in the CDR3. Trimming cost V 0 bases and J 7 bases; bases outside gene matches: 3. The CDR3 sequence is CASSLGGQGSGELFF. The CDR3 DNA sequence: TGTGCCAGCAGCTTGGGGGGACAGGGGAGCGGGGAGCTGTTTTTT.

This chain links TRBV27 with TRBJ1-5, with 10 bases fitting TRBD1. V trimming: 2 bases; J trimming: 7 bases; junction bases outside the gene matches: 11. The V gene's germline CDR1 is MNHEY and CDR2 SMNVEV (reference sequence). CDR3 length: 17 residues. The CDR3, as DNA: TGTGCCAGCAGTTTAACCCGGGACAGGGGATTGGGGCAGCCCCAGCATTTT. It translates to CASSLTRDRGLGQPQHF.

The rearrangement joins TRBV4-1 to TRBJ2-3; TRBD2 agrees at 8 bases. J lost 4 bases, V lost 0 bases, and 9 bases had no gene match. Looked up from germline, CDR1 is MGHRA and CDR2 is YSYEKL. The CDR3 is made up of 17 amino acids. DNA for the CDR3: TGCGCCAGCAGCCAAGATTCAGCGCGGGAGGTAGCAGATACGCAGTATTTT. It translates to CASSQDSAREVADTQYF.

CDR3 nucleotides: TGTGCCAGTAATTCGGACAGGGACGGCAATCAGCCCCAGCATTTT. This translates into CASNSDRDGNQPQHF. The V and J genes are TRBV19 and TRBJ1-5, with 8 nucleotides matching TRBD1. The CDR3 consists of 15 residues. The germline gives CDR1 LNHDA, CDR2 SQIVND (reference sequence). The V and J ends lost 7 bases and 2 bases, in that order; junction bases with no gene match: 7.

The V gene is TRBV19, the J gene TRBJ1-2; unclear D gene. The V and J ends lost 3 bases and 4 bases respectively, with 6 bases between them. This CDR3 has 12 amino acids. CDR1 is LNHDA, CDR2 SQIVND, per germline (reference sequence). CDR3 sequence (DNA): TGTGCCAGTAGTATTCAAATCTATGGCTACACCTTC. As protein: CASSIQIYGYTF.

The V gene is TRBV19, the J gene TRBJ2-2; TRBD1 agrees at 9 bases. The CDR3 is 16 residues long. V was clipped by 5 bases and J by 6 bases; unmatched bases: 10. Germline V gene sequence: CDR1 LNHDA, CDR2 SQIVND (reference sequence). Here the CDR3 DNA reads TGTGCCAGTAGTTCCTCCGGGACAGGGCGGGCCGGGGAGCTGTTTTTT. It translates to CASSSSGTGRAGELFF. The full variable domain, rest sourced from reference TRBV19 and TRBJ2-2, is DGGITQSPKYLFRKEGQNVTLSCEQNLNHDAMYWYRQDPGQGLRLIYYSQIVNDFQKGDIAEGYSVSREKKESFPLTVTSAQKNPTAFYLCASSSSGTGRAGELFFGEGSRLTVL.

The rearrangement joins TRBV6-4 to TRBJ2-2, with TRBD1 as a possible D gene (6 bases). The germline CDR1 and CDR2 sequences are MRHNA and SNTAGT. V was shortened by 6 bases and J by 2 bases, with 10 bases between the two germline ends. The CDR3 extends over 14 amino acids. The CDR3 spells CASSGQTNTGELFF. DNA of the CDR3: TGTGCCAGCAGCGGACAGACAAACACCGGGGAGCTGTTTTTT.

This chain connects TRBV2 to TRBJ1-5; D is uncertain. This CDR3 region has 16 residues. V dropped 0 bases and J dropped 4 bases, with 13 bases sitting between them. Germline-derived CDR1 and CDR2 are SNHLY and FYNNEI. DNA for the CDR3: TGTGCCAGCAGTGAAGCCACCGGGAGACCGAATCAGCCCCAGCATTTT. This sequence encodes CASSEATGRPNQPQHF.

This clone was counted only a few times. The chain couples TRBV5-1 to TRBJ2-7; 7 bases line up with TRBD2. The germline CDR1 and CDR2 sequences are SGHRS and YFSETQ. V was clipped by 2 bases and J by 6 bases; unmatched bases: 17. This CDR3 comprises 17 residues. In nucleotides, the CDR3 is TGCGCCAGCAGCTTTGGGGGGGACCCCTCGGGGGTGAGCGAGCAGTACTTC. It codes for CASSFGGDPSGVSEQYF.

The chain has TRBV4-1 and TRBJ1-5, with TRBD1 matching over 7 bases. The CDR3 consists of 18 residues. The germline V gene has CDR1 MGHRA and CDR2 YSYEKL. The V segment lost 0 bases and the J segment 6 bases; nucleotides outside the gene matches: 14. DNA for the CDR3: TGCGCCAGCAGCCAAGAAGGGGGCAGGGCTAGGTTGTTTCAGCCCCAGCATTTT. Amino acids: CASSQEGGRARLFQPQHF.

This clone was recorded only once. This chain joins TRBV14 and TRBJ2-7, with D perhaps TRBD2 (5 bases). Per germline, CDR1 SGHDN and CDR2 FVKESK. This CDR3 comprises 14 residues. V was pared by 2 bases and J by 6 bases, with 14 bases between. The CDR3 reads CASSQYFSDGEQYF. CDR3 bases: TGTGCCAGCAGCCAATATTTTAGCGATGGCGAGCAGTACTTC.

Only a few counts were recorded for this clone. The genes are TRBV7-8 and TRBJ2-5; 10 bases match TRBD2. Germline CDR1 reads SGHVS; CDR2 reads FQNEAQ. Germline trimming cut 1 base from V and 4 bases from J; bases unmatched to any gene: 18. The CDR3 runs 20 residues. CDR3 region: CASSLVTASGSRGGRETQYF. DNA for the CDR3: TGTGCCAGCAGCTTAGTAACGGCTAGCGGGAGCAGAGGGGGGAGAGAGACCCAGTACTTC.

The chain joins TRBV6-1 to TRBJ1-2; 10 bases are a match to TRBD1. Germline trimming cut 1 base from V and 4 bases from J; bases unmatched to any gene: 6. This CDR3 spans 16 amino acids. Per germline, CDR1 MNHNS and CDR2 SASEGT. The CDR3 DNA follows: TGTGCCAGCAGTGAAGTAATGACAGGGGGCCCCTATGGCTACACCTTC. As protein: CASSEVMTGGPYGYTF.

V and J are TRBV19 and TRBJ1-6, with D perhaps TRBD1 (5 bases). Germline V CDR1 and CDR2: LNHDA, SQIVND (reference sequence). This CDR3 comprises 14 residues. V was pared by 7 bases and J by 5 bases, with 12 bases between. CDR3 sequence reads: CASNPTENNSPLHF. CDR3 bases: TGTGCCAGTAATCCGACAGAGAATAATTCACCCCTCCACTTT.

The CDR3 sequence: CASSLGLAGGDTQYF. The CDR3 nucleotides are TGCGCCAGCAGCCTCGGACTAGCGGGGGGTGATACGCAGTATTTT. This chain links TRBV4-3 with TRBJ2-3; 14 nucleotides match TRBD2. The germline CDR1 and CDR2 sequences are LGHNA and YSLEER. Losses at the gene ends were 4 bases for V and 6 bases for J; bases not matched to a gene: 3. This CDR3 is 15 amino acids long.

The rearrangement joins TRBV5-1 to TRBJ2-7, with D tentatively TRBD1 (6 bases). V shed 1 base and J shed 3 bases, with 14 bases lying between them. The germline gives CDR1 SGHRS, CDR2 YFSETQ. This CDR3 region has 15 residues. The CDR3 region has the DNA TGCGCCAGCAGCTTGTATATGGGGGCCAACTACGAGCAGTACTTC. It yields the protein CASSLYMGANYEQYF.

The CDR3 loop reads CASSLYRGNSPLHF. The CDR3 DNA reads as TGTGCCAGCAGTTTATACAGGGGCAATTCACCCCTCCACTTT. The rearrangement joins TRBV28 to TRBJ1-6, with TRBD1 matching over 7 bases. Germline assignment: CDR1 MDHEN and CDR2 SYDVKM. Trimming cost V 1 base and J 7 bases; bases outside gene matches: 1. This CDR3 spans 14 amino acids.

This chain connects TRBV10-3 to TRBJ2-7, with 14 bases that match TRBD2. The ends lost 9 bases at V and 5 bases at J; junction bases unmatched: 9. CDR1 is ENHRY, CDR2 SYGVKD, per germline. The CDR3 has 15 residues. The CDR3: CAIKPGLAGVDEQYF. CDR3 nucleotides: TGTGCCATAAAACCGGGACTAGCGGGAGTAGACGAGCAGTACTTC.

The chain joins TRBV5-1 to TRBJ2-7, with TRBD2 as a possible D gene (7 bases). Germline V gives CDR1 SGHRS, CDR2 YFSETQ. There are 14 residues in the CDR3. Trimming pared 0 bases from V and 4 bases from J, leaving 11 bases between. The CDR3 loop is CASSLAGEGYEQYF. The CDR3 nucleotides read TGCGCCAGCAGCTTGGCAGGGGAGGGATACGAGCAGTACTTC. The entire variable domain, with the rest obtained from reference TRBV5-1 and TRBJ2-7, is as follows: KAGVTQTPRYLIKTRGQQVTLSCSPISGHRSVSWYQQTPGQGLQFLFEYFSETQRNKGNFPGRFSGRQFSNSRSEMNVSTLELGDSALYLCASSLAGEGYEQYFGPGTRLTVT.

The chain carries TRBV18 and TRBJ1-2, with unresolved D. Germline-derived CDR1 and CDR2 are KGHSH and LQKENI. This CDR3 has 13 amino acids. V dropped 2 bases and J dropped 1 base, with 5 bases sitting between them. CDR3 amino acids: CASSPASNYGYTF. In DNA form, the CDR3 reads TGTGCCAGCTCACCAGCCAGTAACTATGGCTACACCTTC.

This chain connects TRBV7-2 to TRBJ1-1, with D possibly matching TRBD1 (5 bases). Germline values: CDR1 SGHTA, CDR2 FQGNSA. The CDR3 sequence is 15 residues long. V lost 2 bases to trimming and J lost 1 base, with 11 bases between them. The CDR3 nucleotides read TGTGCCAGCAGCTTACTTCGACAGACGAACACTGAAGCTTTCTTT. It yields the protein CASSLLRQTNTEAFF.

The CDR3 region is CASSDSGTSQYF. Here the CDR3 DNA reads TGTGCCAGCAGTGACTCAGGGACTAGTCAGTATTTT. The chain links TRBV2 to TRBJ2-3; 8 nucleotides agree with TRBD2. From germline, CDR1 is SNHLY and CDR2 FYNNEI. V trimming: 3 bases; J trimming: 12 bases; junction bases outside the gene matches: 5. The CDR3 spans 12 residues.